Shown below are 5 T cell receptor beta chains from a single sample sequenced in a study of CD8+CD57+ T cells in acquired aplastic anemia (dated by TCRdb to between 2017 and 2018). Patients chosen for sequencing had shown expansion of CD8+CD57+ cells by flow cytometry. The instrument was an Illumina HiSeq 2000. Genomic DNA served as template for TCR beta VDJ combination and CDR3 sequence profiling. The public reads were quality trimmed at Q25 with fastp and then assembled into clones with MiXCR by TCRdb, keeping productive beta chains. Under each unique CDR3 protein, matching rows form one entry showing the most common genes and DNA. This sample lists some 150,000 distinct CDR3 sequences; 71% were detected once. The leading ten clones occupy approximately 50% of the sample. Sequencing was carried out using sorted CD4+, CD8+, or CD8+CD57+ T cells (not recorded which) from PBMCs. Receptors originate from a human donor with aplastic anemia.

The chain employs TRBV27 and TRBJ1-3; no reliable D call. Trimming left V 6 bases short and J 0 bases short, with 12 bases between. Germline lookup yields CDR1 MNHEY and CDR2 SMNVEV (reference sequence). This CDR3 comprises 15 residues. The CDR3 sequence is CASRPDPTSGNTIYF. The CDR3, as DNA: TGTGCCAGCAGACCAGACCCCACCTCTGGAAACACCATATATTTT.

This clonotype has only a few counts. V and J are TRBV15 and TRBJ2-2; D gene uncertain. The CDR3 has 14 residues. Trimming removed 4 bases from V and 6 bases from J, with 12 bases in between. The germline V gene encodes CDR1 LNHNV and CDR2 YYDKDF (reference sequence). CDR3 coding DNA: TGTGCCACCAGCACCAGATCCCTCGCCGGGGAGCTGTTTTTT. Its translation: CATSTRSLAGELFF.

V usage is TRBV19 and J usage is TRBJ2-5; D call uncertain. This CDR3 is built from 13 residues. Between the trimmed V and J ends, which lost 5 bases and 5 bases, there was a span of 12 bases. In germline, CDR1 is LNHDA, CDR2 SQIVND (reference sequence). CDR3 residues: CASSLSQRETQYF. DNA for the CDR3: TGTGCCAGTAGTTTAAGTCAAAGGGAGACCCAGTACTTC.

The gene calls are TRBV20-1 and TRBJ2-7, with 8 bases that match TRBD1. The CDR3 is 15 residues long. Losses at the gene ends were 3 bases for V and 6 bases for J; bases not matched to a gene: 13. The germline gives CDR1 DFQATT, CDR2 SNEGSKA (reference sequence). Written as DNA, the CDR3 is TGCAGTGCTAGTGATCCCGGGACAGGAGGCTCCGAGCAGTACTTC. Translating gives CSASDPGTGGSEQYF.

The chain has TRBV7-9 and TRBJ2-7; 13 bases match TRBD2. Germline V CDR1 and CDR2: SEHNR, FQNEAQ (reference sequence). The CDR3 has 16 residues. V shed 2 bases and J 6 bases; nucleotides not matched to a gene: 7. CDR3 nucleotide sequence: TGTGCCAGCAGCTTATCTGGACTAGCGGGAGAAGGCGAGCAGTACTTC. This translates into CASSLSGLAGEGEQYF.